This record concerns one T cell receptor beta chain sequence. The data were taken from a study of T cells expressing NK-cell markers. Study-level background: Investigators obtained TCR beta repertoires from sorted CD3+CD56+NKG2C+, CD3+CD56+NKG2C- and CD3+CD56-NKG2C+ T cells.

From its re-call of the 5' RACE reads, TCRdb lists each CDR3 protein once, without DNA. The sample holds over 150,000 distinct CDR3 sequences. CDR3 size: 15 residues. Germline loops: CDR1 LGHNA, CDR2 YNFKEQ. This chain connects TRBV4-2 to TRBJ2-1. The sequence was obtained from a woman aged 45-65 years in good health. The material sequenced was blood T cells: a sorted CD56 or NKG2C T cell subset, CD4+ or CD8+ T cells, or bulk PBMC T cells (not recorded which). CDR3 loop: CASSQSLSSYNEQFF.